This TCR beta chain comes out of a study of T cell responses to AZD1222 COVID-19 vaccine. This CDR3 is built from 13 residues. The germline V and J ends were trimmed by 4 bases and 9 bases, with 13 bases remaining between them. Per germline, CDR1 SNHLY and CDR2 FYNNEI. Sequencing was performed with immunoSEQ multiplex PCR; in TCRdb, only in-frame clones are kept and a portion is missing. The sample lists about 110,000 clones; roughly nine tenths were seen once. This clonotype originated in an adult who received the AZD1222 COVID-19 vaccine. The sequenced sample was peripheral blood, obtained 28 days after the second AZD1222 dose. This rearrangement joins TRBV2 to TRBJ2-4; possible D gene TRBD2, 5 bases. This CDR3 is CASSGQLGSIQYF. The CDR3 bases are TGTGCCAGCAGTGGTCAACTGGGGAGCATTCAGTACTTC.